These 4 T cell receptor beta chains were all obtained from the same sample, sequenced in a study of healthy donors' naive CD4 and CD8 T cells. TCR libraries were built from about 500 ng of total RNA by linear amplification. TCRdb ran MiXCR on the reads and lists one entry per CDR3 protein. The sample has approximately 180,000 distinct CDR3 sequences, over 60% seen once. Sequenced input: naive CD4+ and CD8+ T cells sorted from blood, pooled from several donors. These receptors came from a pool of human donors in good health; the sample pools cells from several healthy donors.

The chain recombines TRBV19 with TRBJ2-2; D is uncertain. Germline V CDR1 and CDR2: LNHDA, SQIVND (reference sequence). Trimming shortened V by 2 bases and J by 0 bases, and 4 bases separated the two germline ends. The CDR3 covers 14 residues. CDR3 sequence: CASSIKPNTGELFF. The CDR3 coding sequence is TGTGCCAGTAGTATAAAGCCGAACACCGGGGAGCTGTTTTTT.

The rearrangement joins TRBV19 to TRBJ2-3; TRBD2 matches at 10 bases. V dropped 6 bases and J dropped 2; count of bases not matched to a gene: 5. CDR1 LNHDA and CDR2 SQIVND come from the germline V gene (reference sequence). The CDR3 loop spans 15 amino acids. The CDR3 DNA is TGTGCCAGTAGCCGGCTAGCGGGGGCCACAGATACGCAGTATTTT. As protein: CASSRLAGATDTQYF. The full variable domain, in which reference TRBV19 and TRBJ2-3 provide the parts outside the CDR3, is DGGITQSPKYLFRKEGQNVTLSCEQNLNHDAMYWYRQDPGQGLRLIYYSQIVNDFQKGDIAEGYSVSREKKESFPLTVTSAQKNPTAFYLCASSRLAGATDTQYFGPGTRLTVL.

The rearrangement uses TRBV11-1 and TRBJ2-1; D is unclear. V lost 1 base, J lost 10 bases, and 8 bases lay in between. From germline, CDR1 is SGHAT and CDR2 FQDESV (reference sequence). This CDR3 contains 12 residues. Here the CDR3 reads CASSLDLLEQFF. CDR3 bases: TGTGCCAGCAGCTTAGATTTACTCGAGCAGTTCTTC.

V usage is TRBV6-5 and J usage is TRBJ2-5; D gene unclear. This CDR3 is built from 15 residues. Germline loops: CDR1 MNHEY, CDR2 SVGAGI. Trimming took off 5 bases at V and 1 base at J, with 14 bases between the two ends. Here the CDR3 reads CASSTYIAAQETQYF. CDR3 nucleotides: TGTGCCAGCAGTACATACATAGCAGCCCAAGAGACCCAGTACTTC.